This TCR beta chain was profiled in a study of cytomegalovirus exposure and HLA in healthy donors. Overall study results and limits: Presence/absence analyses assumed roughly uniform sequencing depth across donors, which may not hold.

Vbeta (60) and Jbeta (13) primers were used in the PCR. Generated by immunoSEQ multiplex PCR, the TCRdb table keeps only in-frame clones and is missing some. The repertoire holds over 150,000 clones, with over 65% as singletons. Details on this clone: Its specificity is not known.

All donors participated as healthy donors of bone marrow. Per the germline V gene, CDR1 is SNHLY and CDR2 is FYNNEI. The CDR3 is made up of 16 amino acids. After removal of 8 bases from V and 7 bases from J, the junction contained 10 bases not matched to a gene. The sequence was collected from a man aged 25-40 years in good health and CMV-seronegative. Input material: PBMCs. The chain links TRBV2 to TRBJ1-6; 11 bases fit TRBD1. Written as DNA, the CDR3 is TGTGCCAGCGCCAGAGGACAGGGGGCGGGAAATTCACCCCTCCACTTT. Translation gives CASARGQGAGNSPLHF.